The 19 T cell receptor beta chains in this list originate from one sample, sequenced in a study of blood T cell repertoires in COVID-19. Data came from immunoSEQ multiplex PCR; TCRdb stores just in-frame clones and leaves some out. This repertoire shows 180,000 or so clones, roughly 82% found once; its top ten account for approximately 14%. Sequenced sample: PBMCs or T cells enriched from blood (not recorded which). The source is a man aged 50 to 59 who had recovered from COVID-19.

The chain carries TRBV7-3 and TRBJ1-2; TRBD1 matches 7 bases. CDR3 length: 14 amino acids. Germline V gene data show CDR1 as SGHTA and CDR2 as FQGTGA. J gave up 4 bases and V 5 bases, and 7 bases lay outside the gene matches. The CDR3 here is CASSPDRAGYGYTF. The CDR3 DNA reads TGTGCCAGCAGCCCCGACAGGGCTGGCTATGGCTACACCTTC.

This chain uses TRBV19 with TRBJ2-5; D not resolved. This CDR3 is built from 14 residues. Per germline, CDR1 LNHDA and CDR2 SQIVND (reference sequence). V lost 7 bases and J 4 bases, leaving 16 bases between the germline ends. The CDR3 nucleotides read TGTGCCAGTACGAACGGTCCCCTCGGAGAGACCCAGTACTTC. This gives the protein CASTNGPLGETQYF.

The chain links TRBV28 to TRBJ1-4; D perhaps matches TRBD1 (5 bases). The CDR3 has 15 residues. V was clipped by 6 bases and J by 4 bases, with 15 bases between them. Per germline, CDR1 MDHEN and CDR2 SYDVKM. The chain's CDR3 is CASRPGGGGNEKLFF. The CDR3 DNA reads as TGTGCCAGCAGACCTGGGGGGGGTGGTAATGAAAAACTGTTTTTT. Supplemented by reference TRBV28 and TRBJ1-4, the full variable domain reads DVKVTQSSRYLVKRTGEKVFLECVQDMDHENMFWYRQDPGLGLRLIYFSYDVKMKEKGDIPEGYSVSREKKERFSLILESASTNQTSMYLCASRPGGGGNEKLFFGSGTQLSVL.

V usage is TRBV18 and J usage is TRBJ1-4; TRBD1 is a possible D gene (6 bases). In germline, CDR1 is KGHSH, CDR2 LQKENI. The CDR3 has 14 amino acids. The V and J ends lost 2 bases and 7 bases respectively, with 11 bases between them. The CDR3 loop reads CASSPRGGTEKLFF. The DNA of the CDR3 is TGTGCCAGCTCACCAAGGGGGGGTACTGAAAAACTGTTTTTT.

CDR3 amino acids: CASSVGLAAYNEQFF. In DNA form, the CDR3 reads TGTGCCAGCAGCGTAGGTCTAGCCGCCTACAATGAGCAGTTCTTC. J is TRBJ2-1 and V is TRBV9; D perhaps matches TRBD2 (5 bases). The CDR3 is 15 amino acids. Trimming left V 0 bases short and J 2 bases short, with 9 bases between. The V gene's germline CDR1 is SGDLS and CDR2 YYNGEE.

The rearrangement joins TRBV7-4 to TRBJ1-3; a weak D match, TRBD1 (6 bases). Trimming removed 4 bases at V and 0 bases at J, with 16 bases between. The germline V gene encodes CDR1 SGHVT and CDR2 SQSDAQ. This CDR3 has 17 residues. The CDR3 nucleotides read TGTGCCAGCAGCTCCGCAGACAGGTGGGTCTCTGGAAACACCATATATTTT. Translated, it gives CASSSADRWVSGNTIYF.

The chain has TRBV5-1 and TRBJ1-1; 9 bases agree with TRBD1. Germline V gene data show CDR1 as SGHRS and CDR2 as YFSETQ. V shed 1 base, J shed 4 bases, and the junction held 11 bases outside the gene matches. The CDR3 is 17 residues long. CDR3 in DNA: TGCGCCAGCAGCTTGACAGGGGGCGGGCATGCGGGCACTGAAGCTTTCTTT. This codes for CASSLTGGGHAGTEAFF.

The chain employs TRBV6-5 and TRBJ1-1; D is uncertain. The CDR3 sequence is 16 residues long. Germline V CDR1 and CDR2: MNHEY, SVGAGI. V lost 2 bases and J lost 0, with 13 bases in between. The CDR3 protein is CASSYAPFGVNTEAFF. The CDR3 bases are TGTGCCAGCAGTTACGCACCTTTCGGGGTGAACACTGAAGCTTTCTTT.

V usage is TRBV25-1 and J usage is TRBJ1-5; tentatively, D is TRBD1 (5 bases). The CDR3 consists of 16 residues. CDR1 is MGHDK and CDR2 is SYGVNS in the germline V gene. V lost 7 bases, J lost 1 base, and 17 bases lay in between. The CDR3 reads CASTEERRGSNQPQHF. In DNA form, the CDR3 reads TGTGCCAGCACCGAAGAGAGACGGGGGAGCAATCAGCCCCAGCATTTT.

V usage is TRBV5-8 and J usage is TRBJ2-2; the D gene is possibly TRBD2 (5 bases). Looked up from germline, CDR1 is SGHTS and CDR2 is YDEGEE. V was cut by 1 base and J by 2 bases, with 15 bases left in between. The CDR3 is 17 residues long. DNA for the CDR3: TGTGCCAGCAGCTTGTATTACGGGGAGTACAACACCGGGGAGCTGTTTTTT. Translated, it gives CASSLYYGEYNTGELFF.

The J gene is TRBJ1-2, the V gene TRBV7-2, with a tentative D call TRBD1 (6 bases). V was cut by 2 bases and J by 8 bases, with 21 bases left in between. This CDR3 is 16 amino acids long. Germline V gene data show CDR1 as SGHTA and CDR2 as FQGNSA. This CDR3 is CASSLSRRQGTGGYTF. CDR3 coding DNA: TGTGCCAGCAGCTTAAGCAGAAGGCAGGGGACGGGCGGCTACACCTTC.

V and J are TRBV18 and TRBJ2-7; unclear D gene. This CDR3 is 15 amino acids long. Germline CDR1 KGHSH, CDR2 LQKENI. The V end lost 2 bases, the J end lost 0 bases, and 11 bases lay between the germline ends. The CDR3 sequence is CASSPSPGSSYEQYF. CDR3 nucleotide sequence: TGTGCCAGCTCACCAAGTCCAGGCAGCTCCTACGAGCAGTACTTC. Full variable domain (rest looked up from reference TRBV18 and TRBJ2-7): NAGVMQNPRHLVRRRGQEARLRCSPMKGHSHVYWYRQLPEEGLKFMVYLQKENIIDESGMPKERFSAEFPKEGPSILRIQQVVRGDSAAYFCASSPSPGSSYEQYFGPGTRLTVT.

The rearrangement links TRBV2 to TRBJ2-3; 10 nucleotides align to TRBD2. Germline-derived CDR1 and CDR2 are SNHLY and FYNNEI. Unmatched junction bases numbered 7, after V lost 4 bases and J lost 6 bases. This CDR3 is 15 amino acids long. DNA of the CDR3: TGTGCCAGCAGTGCGGAGCGGGGGGGCCGGGATACGCAGTATTTT. Its protein is CASSAERGGRDTQYF. Full variable domain (rest looked up from reference TRBV2 and TRBJ2-3): EPEVTQTPSHQVTQMGQEVILRCVPISNHLYFYWYRQILGQKVEFLVSFYNNEISEKSEIFDDQFSVERPDGSNFTLKIRSTKLEDSAMYFCASSAERGGRDTQYFGPGTRLTVL.

This clone has just one count. The J gene is TRBJ1-1, the V gene TRBV9, with a possible D match to TRBD1 (6 bases). The CDR3 contains 18 residues. The V end was cut by 1 base, the J end by 2 bases, with 21 bases between. Germline CDR1 reads SGDLS; CDR2 reads YYNGEE. This chain's CDR3 is CASSVSEIRTGTNTEAFF. The CDR3 region has the DNA TGTGCCAGCAGCGTAAGTGAGATTAGAACAGGGACCAACACTGAAGCTTTCTTT.

This chain joins TRBV15 and TRBJ1-4, with 9 bases matching TRBD1. V was pared by 7 bases and J by 8 bases, with 5 bases of the junction left unmatched. The germline V gene encodes CDR1 LNHNV and CDR2 YYDKDF (reference sequence). This CDR3 has 13 residues. The CDR3 nucleotides are TGTGCCACCAAGGGACAGGGAGGCGAAAAACTGTTTTTT. This sequence encodes CATKGQGGEKLFF.

This chain joins TRBV7-9 and TRBJ1-1; 12 nucleotides match TRBD1. V lost 5 bases, J lost 1 base, and 8 bases stayed unmatched. The germline gives CDR1 SEHNR, CDR2 FQNEAQ (reference sequence). This CDR3 contains 17 residues. In DNA form, the CDR3 reads TGTGCCAGCAGCCCGTGGGACAGGGGGCAGGCGAACACTGAAGCTTTCTTT. This encodes CASSPWDRGQANTEAFF.

The chain joins TRBV6-5 to TRBJ1-5, with TRBD1 matching 9 bases. CDR3 length: 13 amino acids. Trimming at V came to 6 bases and at J to 7 bases, leaving 4 bases not matched to a gene. The V gene's germline CDR1 is MNHEY and CDR2 SVGAGI. The CDR3 nucleotides read TGTGCCAGCAGACAGGGGGCCCACCAGCCCCAGCATTTT. Residues: CASRQGAHQPQHF.

V gene TRBV7-9 combines with J gene TRBJ1-1, with D perhaps matching TRBD1 (6 bases). This CDR3 contains 12 residues. V dropped 3 bases and J dropped 6 bases, with 8 bases sitting between them. Germline V gene sequence: CDR1 SEHNR, CDR2 FQNEAQ (reference sequence). CDR3 sequence: CASSFRTAEAFF. In nucleotides, the CDR3 is TGTGCCAGCAGCTTTCGGACAGCTGAAGCTTTCTTT.

J is TRBJ1-3 and V is TRBV5-1, with 10 positions matching TRBD1. CDR3 size: 16 residues. CDR1 and CDR2 (germline): SGHRS, YFSETQ. With 4 bases clipped from V and 1 base from J, the junction kept 5 bases outside the gene matches. CDR3 DNA sequence: TGCGCCAGCAGCGACCCGGGACAGGGGTCTGGAAACACCATATATTTT. It is translated as CASSDPGQGSGNTIYF.